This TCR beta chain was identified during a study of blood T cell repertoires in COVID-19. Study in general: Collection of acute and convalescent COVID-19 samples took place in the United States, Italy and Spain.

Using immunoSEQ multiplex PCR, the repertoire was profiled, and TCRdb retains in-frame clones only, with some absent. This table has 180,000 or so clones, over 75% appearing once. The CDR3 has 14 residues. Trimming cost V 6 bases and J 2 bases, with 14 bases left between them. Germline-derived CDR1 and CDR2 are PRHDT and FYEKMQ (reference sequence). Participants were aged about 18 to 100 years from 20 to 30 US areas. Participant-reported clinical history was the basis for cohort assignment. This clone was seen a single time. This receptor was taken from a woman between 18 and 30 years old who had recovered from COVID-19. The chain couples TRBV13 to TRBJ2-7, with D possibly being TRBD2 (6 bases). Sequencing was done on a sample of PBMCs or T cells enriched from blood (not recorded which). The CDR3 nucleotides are TGTGCCAGCAGACCCAGCGGGCCAACCTACGAGCAGTACTTC. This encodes CASRPSGPTYEQYF.